This T cell receptor (beta chain) was identified in a study of cytomegalovirus exposure and HLA in healthy donors. Findings of the study overall: The classifier, whose performance was assessed in both the original and validation cohorts, reportedly diagnosed cytomegalovirus status with high specificity and sensitivity.

The germline V gene has CDR1 MNHEY and CDR2 SMNVEV (reference sequence). Trimming pared 2 bases from V and 4 bases from J, leaving 10 bases between. This CDR3 region has 14 residues. TCRdb keeps only in-frame clones here, not all; method: immunoSEQ multiplex PCR. The repertoire holds 130,000 or so clones, with approximately 90% as singletons. With respect to this clone: Antigen: not known.

Material for sequencing was PBMCs. This sequence joins TRBV27 and TRBJ2-3; D is uncertain. This clonotype was obtained from a woman aged 25 to 39 in good health and CMV-seropositive. The CDR3 sequence is CASSLGLVSDTQYF. The CDR3 DNA reads TGTGCCAGCAGTTTAGGCCTAGTGTCAGATACGCAGTATTTT.